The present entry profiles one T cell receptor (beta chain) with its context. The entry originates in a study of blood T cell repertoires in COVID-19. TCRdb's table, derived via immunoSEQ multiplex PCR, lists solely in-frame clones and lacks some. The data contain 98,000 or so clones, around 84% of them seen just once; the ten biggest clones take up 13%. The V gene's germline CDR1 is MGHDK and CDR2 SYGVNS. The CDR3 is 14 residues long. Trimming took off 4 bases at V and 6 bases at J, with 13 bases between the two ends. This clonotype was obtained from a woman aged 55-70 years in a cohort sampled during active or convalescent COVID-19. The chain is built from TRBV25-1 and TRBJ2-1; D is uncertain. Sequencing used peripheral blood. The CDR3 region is CASSGLVLVNEQFF. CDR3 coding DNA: TGTGCCAGCAGTGGGTTAGTTTTGGTCAATGAGCAGTTCTTC. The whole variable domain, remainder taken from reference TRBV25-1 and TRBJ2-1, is EADIYQTPRYLVIGTGKKITLECSQTMGHDKMYWYQQDPGMELHLIHYSYGVNSTEKGDLSSESTVSRIRTEHFPLTLESARPSHTSQYLCASSGLVLVNEQFFGPGTRLTVL.